Listed below are T cell receptor beta chains from one sample, sequenced in a study of OX40 agonist ivuxolimab in advanced cancers. TCRdb's copy holds only in-frame clones and misses some; the assay was immunoSEQ multiplex PCR. Of around 150,000 clones listed, 90% to 95% are singletons. This material consisted of CD4+ or CD8+ T cells sorted from blood, taken in a trial of the OX40 agonist ivuxolimab. All receptors derive from an adult with an advanced solid tumor such as melanoma, head and neck, liver or kidney cancer. The CDR3 runs from the conserved cysteine through the conserved F or W. A D gene is named only where the DNA matches it firmly. Rows give clone size only sometimes, using once, few, many, or a class for an expanded clone.

V gene	J gene	D gene	clone size	CDR3 DNA	CDR3 protein
TRBV27	TRBJ1-1	NA	NA	TGTGCCAGCAGTTTTAGGCAGGTGAACACTGAAGCTTTCTTT	CASSFRQVNTEAFF
TRBV7-7	TRBJ2-5	NA	NA	TGTGCCAGCAGCCAAACAGGGACCCAAGAGACCCAGTACTTC	CASSQTGTQETQYF
TRBV7-3	TRBJ1-4	TRBD1	NA	TGTGCCAGCAGCTTAAACCGCGTGGGACAGGGGGGTAATGAAAAACTGTTTTTT	CASSLNRVGQGGNEKLFF
TRBV7-2	TRBJ1-1	NA	NA	TGTGCCAGCAGCGGCGCGCAGAACACTGAAGCTTTCTTT	CASSGAQNTEAFF
TRBV4-3	TRBJ1-2	NA	NA	TGCGCCAGCAGCCAAGATGGGGGGGGCGGCTATGGCTACACCTTC	CASSQDGGGGYGYTF
TRBV27	TRBJ2-7	NA	NA	TGTGCCAGCACTCGGGCGGGGTCCTACGAGCAGTACTTC	CASTRAGSYEQYF
TRBV5-1	TRBJ2-1	TRBD1	NA	TGCGCCAGCAGCTTGGGGGGGACAGTGAATGAGCAGTTCTTC	CASSLGGTVNEQFF
TRBV29-1	TRBJ1-3	NA	NA	TGCAGCGTCGCCGGGGCCCAGCCGGGCGCTGGAAACACCATATATTTT	CSVAGAQPGAGNTIYF
TRBV18	TRBJ1-2	TRBD1	NA	TGTGCCAGCTCACCTGTCCCGGACAGGGGGGACTATGGCTACACCTTC	CASSPVPDRGDYGYTF
TRBV18	TRBJ1-2	TRBD1	NA	TGTGCCAGCTCACGACCGGGACAGCCAACTAACTATGGCTACACCTTC	CASSRPGQPTNYGYTF
TRBV11-2	TRBJ1-1	NA	NA	TGTGCCAGCAGCTTAGCGAGTCCTGGCAGGAGGGGCACTGAAGCTTTCTTT	CASSLASPGRRGTEAFF
TRBV9	TRBJ2-1	TRBD2	NA	TGTGCCAGCAGCGTATCAAGCGGGGCCTACAATGAGCAGTTCTTC	CASSVSSGAYNEQFF
TRBV19	TRBJ2-7	NA	NA	TGTGCCAGTAGTATAGCCTCAGGGAGCTCCTACGAGCAGTACTTC	CASSIASGSSYEQYF
TRBV5-1	TRBJ1-3	TRBD1	NA	TGCGCCAGCAGCATCGACAGGGCTGGAAACACCATATATTTT	CASSIDRAGNTIYF
TRBV7-9	TRBJ1-4	TRBD1	NA	TGTGCCAGCAGCCCCACAGGGGGAACAACTAATGAAAAACTGTTTTTT	CASSPTGGTTNEKLFF
TRBV5-1	TRBJ2-7	NA	NA	TGCGCCAGCAGCTTGGAAGGGGACGAGCAGTACTTC	CASSLEGDEQYF
TRBV6-1	TRBJ1-4	NA	NA	TGTGCCAGCAGTGGCGCCGAGACAGGAAGCCTTGGAAAACTGTTTTTT	CASSGAETGSLGKLFF
TRBV19	TRBJ1-5	NA	NA	TGTGCCAGTAGCGATTACTTAACAGGGAATCAGCCCCAGCATTTT	CASSDYLTGNQPQHF
TRBV7-3	TRBJ2-3	TRBD1	NA	TGTGCCAGCAGCTTAACGGGCCCAGGGGGCGGCACAGATACGCAGTATTTT	CASSLTGPGGGTDTQYF
TRBV4-3	TRBJ1-4	NA	NA	TGCGCCAGCAGCCCCTCCCCGGGTAGGGAAAAACTGTTTTTT	CASSPSPGREKLFF
TRBV19	TRBJ1-1	NA	NA	TGTGCCAGTTACAGGGATCGGGCTGAAGCTTTCTTT	CASYRDRAEAFF
TRBV28	TRBJ2-3	TRBD1	NA	TGTGCCAGCAGTACGACAGGGGCGAACACAGATACGCAGTATTTT	CASSTTGANTDTQYF
TRBV11-2	TRBJ2-3	TRBD1	NA	TGTGCCAGCAGCCCCCACAGGGGGTTGGCAGATACGCAGTATTTT	CASSPHRGLADTQYF
TRBV4-2	TRBJ2-4	NA	NA	TGTGCCAGCAGCCAAGCCGGGGGAGAAGCCAAAAACATTCAGTACTTC	CASSQAGGEAKNIQYF
TRBV4-3	TRBJ2-7	NA	NA	TGCGCCAGCAGCCACGTGGGGGGAGGGGGATACGAGCAGTACTTC	CASSHVGGGGYEQYF
TRBV7-8	TRBJ2-5	NA	NA	TGTGCCAGCAGCTTAGTGCAGAAAGAGACCCAGTACTTC	CASSLVQKETQYF
TRBV6-5	TRBJ1-5	NA	few	TGTGCCGCCCTCCCCCTCGGGCCTAATCAGCCCCAGCATTTT	CAALPLGPNQPQHF
TRBV28	TRBJ1-3	TRBD1	NA	TGTGCCAGCAGTTTTGGGGACAGGGGAAACACCATATATTTT	CASSFGDRGNTIYF
TRBV5-8	TRBJ1-5	NA	NA	TGTGCCAGCAGCTTCAGCTCCGGCAGAAGCAATCAGCCCCAGCATTTT	CASSFSSGRSNQPQHF
TRBV5-4	TRBJ2-1	NA	NA	TGTGCCAGCAGCTTGGAAGTAGAGGTAGAGTTCTTC	CASSLEVEVEFF
TRBV18	TRBJ1-1	NA	NA	TGTGCCAGCTCACCCGCCGGGGGGGGCACTGAAGCTTTCTTT	CASSPAGGGTEAFF
TRBV7-2	TRBJ2-5	TRBD2	NA	TGTGCCAGCAGCTCTGATCCGGGACTAGCGGGGGAAGGGACCCAGTACTTC	CASSSDPGLAGEGTQYF
TRBV5-1	TRBJ2-5	NA	NA	TGCGCCAGCAGAGAGCCGCAAGAGACCCAGTACTTC	CASREPQETQYF
TRBV5-1	TRBJ1-1	NA	NA	TGCGCCAGCAGCTTCCAGGCCGACACTGAAGCTTTCTTT	CASSFQADTEAFF
TRBV12-5	TRBJ2-1	NA	once	TGTGCTAGTGGTCTAGGGGTGAATGAGCAGTTCTTC	CASGLGVNEQFF
TRBV4-3	TRBJ2-6	TRBD1	NA	TGCGCCAGCAGCCGGGACAGGGTAGGCTCTGGGGCCAACGTCCTGACTTTC	CASSRDRVGSGANVLTF
TRBV21-1	TRBJ1-1	NA	NA	TGTGCCAGCAGCAAGAAAGGGGTGAACACTGAAGCTTTCTTT	CASSKKGVNTEAFF
TRBV4-3	TRBJ1-5	TRBD1	NA	TGCGCCAGCAGCCAGACAGGGCATAGCAATCAGCCCCAGCATTTT	CASSQTGHSNQPQHF
TRBV29-1	TRBJ2-7	NA	NA	TGCAGCGTGGTTGGGGGTTTGGCAGGGTCCCCCTACGAGCAGTACTTC	CSVVGGLAGSPYEQYF
TRBV6-6	TRBJ1-1	NA	NA	TGTGCCAGCACAGAGGCCATGAACACTGAAGCTTTCTTT	CASTEAMNTEAFF
TRBV19	TRBJ1-1	TRBD1	NA	TGTGCCAGTAGTCCCCGGACAGGGAACACTGAAGCTTTCTTT	CASSPRTGNTEAFF
TRBV29-1	TRBJ2-7	NA	NA	TGCAGCGTTGCCGGAGGGCCCCACGAGCAGTACTTC	CSVAGGPHEQYF
TRBV5-4	TRBJ2-1	TRBD2	NA	TGTGCCAGCAGCTTGCGGGAGGGTCACAATGAGCAGTTCTTC	CASSLREGHNEQFF
TRBV2	TRBJ2-7	TRBD1	NA	TGTGCCAGCAAGTTCGACAGGGGGGAGGCCTACGAGCAGTACTTC	CASKFDRGEAYEQYF
TRBV29-1	TRBJ2-7	NA	NA	TGCAGCGTTGGACAAAACTCCTACGAGCAGTACTTC	CSVGQNSYEQYF
TRBV27	TRBJ2-5	TRBD2	NA	TGTGCCAGCAGTTTATCGAAAGGTAGCGGGGGGGCCCAGTACTTC	CASSLSKGSGGAQYF
TRBV12-5	TRBJ2-1	NA	once	TGTGCTAGTGGTGGAAGGAGGGACCCCCGGAGCTCCTACAATGAGCAGTTCTTC	CASGGRRDPRSSYNEQFF
TRBV11-1	TRBJ2-2	NA	NA	TGTGCCAGCAGTGTGCTAGTGACCGGGGAGCTGTTTTTT	CASSVLVTGELFF
TRBV7-8	TRBJ2-3	NA	NA	TGTGCCAGCGGTGGGGCCCGAGGGGCAACAGATACGCAGTATTTT	CASGGARGATDTQYF
TRBV7-2	TRBJ2-5	TRBD2	NA	TGTGCCAGCAGCTCGCGGGGGGAGACCCAGTACTTC	CASSSRGETQYF
TRBV5-1	TRBJ2-5	NA	NA	TGCGCCAGCAGCGGCCCTAGCGCGCAAGAGACCCAGTACTTC	CASSGPSAQETQYF